This record covers a single TCR beta chain. In the authors' workflow: Amplification of reference gene primers provided the estimated nucleated cell counts. The method was immunoSEQ multiplex PCR; TCRdb's version includes in-frame clones alone and lacks a portion of them. Clone size and V and J calls were adopted from that table, with D and trimming inferred from the DNA. The sample lists roughly 68,000 clones; approximately 86% were seen once. The data are from a study of blood T cell repertoires in COVID-19. About the study: COVID-19 samples, acute and convalescent, were from the United States, Italy and Spain. T cells, B-cell-depleted T cells, or PBMCs provided the cDNA or gDNA that served as material.

This CDR3 has 15 amino acids. V lost 0 bases and J 0 bases, leaving 9 bases between the germline ends. CDR1 is LGHNA, CDR2 YSLEER, per germline. The chain uses TRBV4-3 and TRBJ2-7; D gene ambiguous. This receptor was obtained from an elderly man with active COVID-19. Specimen: peripheral blood. The CDR3 here is CASSQDLTSSYEQYF. In DNA, the CDR3 is TGCGCCAGCAGCCAAGATCTTACCAGCTCCTACGAGCAGTACTTC.